This T cell receptor beta chain came from a study of cytomegalovirus exposure and HLA in healthy donors. Study-level information: Earlier results showed 120 million or so unique TCR beta sequences derived from around 170 million T cells.

The CDR3 is made up of 16 amino acids. CDR1 is KGHSH and CDR2 is LQKENI in the germline V gene. Trimming at V came to 2 bases and at J to 3 bases, leaving 2 bases not matched to a gene. In the PCR, 60 Vbeta and 13 Jbeta primers were used. Generated by immunoSEQ multiplex PCR, the TCRdb table keeps only in-frame clones and is missing some. The data contain around 90,000 clones, 62% of them singletons. As for this clone: No antigen is known for it.

Study outcomes and limitations: Cytomegalovirus status was reportedly diagnosed by the classifier with high sensitivity and specificity. Among TCR beta chains, those listed as cytomegalovirus-associated numbered over 150.

The chain is built from TRBV18 and TRBJ2-2; 11 bases fit TRBD2. This clonotype was obtained from a woman in her 30s in good health and CMV-seropositive. Sample: PBMCs. DNA for the CDR3: TGTGCCAGCTCACCATGGGGACTAGCGGACACCGGGGAGCTGTTTTTT. It encodes CASSPWGLADTGELFF.